The rows below give T cell receptor beta chains drawn from one sample of a study of T cells expressing NK-cell markers. Following a re-call of the 5' RACE reads, TCRdb has one entry per CDR3 protein and lacks DNA. The repertoire table contains about 550,000 distinct CDR3 sequences. The sample taken for sequencing was blood T cells: a sorted CD56 or NKG2C T cell subset, CD4+ or CD8+ T cells, or bulk PBMC T cells (not recorded which). The origin of the receptors is a man younger than 35 in good health. The CDR3 runs from the conserved cysteine through the conserved F or W. The order of the fields is CDR3 protein, J gene, V gene.

CDR3 protein: CASSLRSTQYF; J gene: TRBJ2-3; V gene: TRBV6-5
CDR3 protein: CSARDPYPGLAGGVGTDTQYF; J gene: TRBJ2-3; V gene: TRBV20-1
CDR3 protein: CASSLIGSGRLEETQYF; J gene: TRBJ2-5; V gene: TRBV12-3/TRBV12-4
CDR3 protein: CASSSRRQGSSGVNEQFF; J gene: TRBJ2-1; V gene: TRBV5-1
CDR3 protein: CASSSIELEQFF; J gene: TRBJ2-1; V gene: TRBV12-3/TRBV12-4
CDR3 protein: CATSEADRVKPQHF; J gene: TRBJ1-5; V gene: TRBV24-1
CDR3 protein: CSAGLAGANTGELFF; J gene: TRBJ2-2; V gene: TRBV29-1
CDR3 protein: CASSLLGDYQETQYF; J gene: TRBJ2-5; V gene: TRBV7-7
CDR3 protein: CAITGTGGDEQFF; J gene: TRBJ2-1; V gene: TRBV10-3
CDR3 protein: CSARDRREGPDTQYF; J gene: TRBJ2-3; V gene: TRBV20-1
CDR3 protein: CASSQGRLSARYQETQYF; J gene: TRBJ2-5; V gene: TRBV4-1
CDR3 protein: CASSLWRSADTQYF; J gene: TRBJ2-3; V gene: TRBV28
CDR3 protein: CASSSPGQGGGDTQYF; J gene: TRBJ2-3; V gene: TRBV5-1
CDR3 protein: CASSRVRDRLWETQYF; J gene: TRBJ2-5; V gene: TRBV7-9
CDR3 protein: CASSLKGIDTQYF; J gene: TRBJ2-3; V gene: TRBV11-2
CDR3 protein: CASSVELATGNEQFF; J gene: TRBJ2-1; V gene: TRBV9
CDR3 protein: CSARVPGTSVHEQFF; J gene: TRBJ2-1; V gene: TRBV20-1
CDR3 protein: CASSFFSGGDEQFF; J gene: TRBJ2-1; V gene: TRBV5-1
CDR3 protein: CASSLTQSYEQYF; J gene: TRBJ2-7; V gene: TRBV7-3
CDR3 protein: CASSLALVAGGPNEQYF; J gene: TRBJ2-7; V gene: TRBV7-2
CDR3 protein: CASSLASGNQRAYEQYF; J gene: TRBJ2-7; V gene: TRBV7-6
CDR3 protein: CASSQGAPWDRGDNEQFF; J gene: TRBJ2-1; V gene: TRBV7-3
CDR3 protein: CAWTGTSSYNEQFF; J gene: TRBJ2-1; V gene: TRBV30
CDR3 protein: CASSGYGGSSTDTQYF; J gene: TRBJ2-3; V gene: TRBV5-5
CDR3 protein: CASSSFVTGELFF; J gene: TRBJ2-2; V gene: TRBV12-3/TRBV12-4
CDR3 protein: CSARSPSGNNEQFF; J gene: TRBJ2-1; V gene: TRBV20-1
CDR3 protein: CATSDLGLAGYNEQFF; J gene: TRBJ2-1; V gene: TRBV24-1
CDR3 protein: CASSQEGLSFSGTYNEQFF; J gene: TRBJ2-1; V gene: TRBV7-3
CDR3 protein: CASSPGRLAGIGNEQFF; J gene: TRBJ2-1; V gene: TRBV6-2/TRBV6-3
CDR3 protein: CASSLERGSGNTIYF; J gene: TRBJ1-3; V gene: TRBV5-1
CDR3 protein: CASSEGVEAGELFF; J gene: TRBJ2-2; V gene: TRBV7-6
CDR3 protein: CASSQDRVSGANVLTF; J gene: TRBJ2-6; V gene: TRBV4-3
CDR3 protein: CASTRNWGGQETQYF; J gene: TRBJ2-5; V gene: TRBV28
CDR3 protein: CASSLTNSGTGELFF; J gene: TRBJ2-2; V gene: TRBV5-5
CDR3 protein: CASSQVRQSQYF; J gene: TRBJ2-3; V gene: TRBV14
CDR3 protein: CASTPLAWSSYNEQFF; J gene: TRBJ2-1; V gene: TRBV6-2/TRBV6-3
CDR3 protein: CATRAGAPSTGELFF; J gene: TRBJ2-2; V gene: TRBV24-1
CDR3 protein: CASSPGALAGTDEQFF; J gene: TRBJ2-1; V gene: TRBV6-1
CDR3 protein: CATVGASYEQYF; J gene: TRBJ2-7; V gene: TRBV27
CDR3 protein: CATSGTGVVEQFF; J gene: TRBJ2-1; V gene: TRBV15
CDR3 protein: CATSPTGNGYTF; J gene: TRBJ1-2; V gene: TRBV15
CDR3 protein: CASSSDGRYGYTF; J gene: TRBJ1-2; V gene: TRBV4-1
CDR3 protein: CASTPGTLHYEQYF; J gene: TRBJ2-7; V gene: TRBV28
CDR3 protein: CASSQEGTGNTIYF; J gene: TRBJ1-3; V gene: TRBV4-2
CDR3 protein: CASSPGQGLGEKLFF; J gene: TRBJ1-4; V gene: TRBV12-3/TRBV12-4
CDR3 protein: CSAGSTGLAVYNEQFF; J gene: TRBJ2-1; V gene: TRBV20-1
CDR3 protein: CSAPDSGRNQETQYF; J gene: TRBJ2-5; V gene: TRBV20-1
CDR3 protein: CASSVDPQGGLTDTQYF; J gene: TRBJ2-3; V gene: TRBV9
CDR3 protein: CASSRTGGFPDTQYF; J gene: TRBJ2-3; V gene: TRBV11-1
CDR3 protein: CASSLGQDYEQYF; J gene: TRBJ2-7; V gene: TRBV7-9
CDR3 protein: CSARLEPLNIQYF; J gene: TRBJ2-4; V gene: TRBV20-1
CDR3 protein: CASSPGGGARGNTEAFF; J gene: TRBJ1-1; V gene: TRBV5-5
CDR3 protein: CATSESLGGSSYNEQFF; J gene: TRBJ2-1; V gene: TRBV24-1
CDR3 protein: CASSPIRGAIDTQYF; J gene: TRBJ2-3; V gene: TRBV7-9